This T cell receptor beta chain was found in a study of cytomegalovirus exposure and HLA in healthy donors. Study-wide background: The roughly 670 first-cohort repertoires shared a platform with the 100 to 150 validation repertoires, as reported in a later analysis.

General study findings and limits: About 150 TCR beta chains were listed as cytomegalovirus-associated.

As regards this clone: Its antigen is not known.

From the 120-subject validation cohort, which was separate from the roughly 710-subject first cohort, the donors were drawn. The length of the CDR3 is 11 residues. V lost 5 bases and J 4 bases, leaving 6 bases between the germline ends. CDR1 MNHEY and CDR2 SVGAGI come from the germline V gene. Only in-frame clones appear in the TCRdb table, and some are missing; sequencing was by immunoSEQ multiplex PCR. The table has 120,000 or so clones, 70% to 90% seen once. Sequencing was done on a sample of PBMCs. The rearrangement uses TRBV6-5 and TRBJ2-7, with D perhaps matching TRBD2 (5 bases). This TCR came from a woman between 18 and 29 years old in good health and CMV-seronegative. Here the CDR3 reads CASSGLYEQYF. Here the CDR3 DNA reads TGTGCCAGCAGTGGACTTTACGAGCAGTACTTC.